Shown below are 7 T cell receptor beta chains from a single sample sequenced in a study of T-cell memory formation after mild COVID-19. TCRdb reprocessed the 5' RACE reads with MiXCR, giving one entry per CDR3 protein. This table has approximately 100,000 distinct CDR3 sequences, around a quarter appearing once. The sample comprised PBMCs or a T cell subset sorted from them (not recorded which). These receptors were obtained from a young man who had mild COVID-19 (a few samples of this study predate the infection). Cell type and time point are not known.

J is TRBJ2-1 and V is TRBV5-5; perhaps TRBD1 as D (6 bases). The CDR3 totals 12 residues. Germline V gene lookup returns CDR1 SGHKS and CDR2 YYEKEE (reference sequence). Between the trimmed V and J ends, which lost 4 bases and 5 bases, there was a span of 7 bases. The CDR3 DNA sequence: TGTGCCAGCAGCCAGGGGAACAATGAGCAGTTCTTC. This codes for CASSQGNNEQFF.

The gene calls are TRBV7-2 and TRBJ2-1; 11 positions agree with TRBD1. V lost 5 bases, J lost 7 bases, and 7 bases stayed unmatched. Germline loops: CDR1 SGHTA, CDR2 FQGNSA. The CDR3 is 15 amino acids. The CDR3 sequence: CASSPGQGAWNEQFF. The CDR3 DNA follows: TGTGCCAGCAGCCCCGGACAGGGGGCATGGAATGAGCAGTTCTTC. Full variable domain (outside the CDR3, taken from reference TRBV7-2 and TRBJ2-1): GAGVSQSPSNKVTEKGKDVELRCDPISGHTALYWYRQSLGQGLEFLIYFQGNSAPDKSGLPSDRFSAERTGGSVSTLTIQRTQQEDSAVYLCASSPGQGAWNEQFFGPGTRLTVL.

The chain carries TRBV4-1 and TRBJ2-7; TRBD1 matches 11 bases. CDR3 length: 15 amino acids. The V and J ends lost 5 bases and 2 bases, in that order; junction bases with no gene match: 5. Germline V gene sequence: CDR1 MGHRA, CDR2 YSYEKL. DNA for the CDR3: TGCGCCAGCAGCATTGGACAGGGGGCGCCCTACGAGCAGTACGTC. Translated: CASSIGQGAPYEQYV.

The chain uses TRBV20-1 and TRBJ1-2; 10 bases are shared with TRBD1. The CDR3 has 16 residues. Germline assignment: CDR1 DFQATT and CDR2 SNEGSKA (reference sequence). Trimming at V came to 1 base and at J to 6 bases, leaving 11 bases not matched to a gene. The CDR3 sequence is CSARVGLGTGVDGYTF. Written as DNA, the CDR3 is TGCAGTGCTAGAGTAGGCCTCGGGACAGGGGTGGATGGCTACACCTTC.

This clonotype has at least ten counts. V and J are TRBV6-4 and TRBJ2-3; 8 bases agree with TRBD1. Germline V CDR1 and CDR2: MRHNA, SNTAGT. The CDR3 is 15 residues long. With 3 bases clipped from V and 4 bases from J, the junction kept 6 bases outside the gene matches. CDR3 amino acids: CASSEAGGAPDTQYF. CDR3 DNA sequence: TGTGCCAGCAGTGAAGCAGGGGGCGCCCCAGATACGCAGTATTTT.

Written as DNA, the CDR3 is TGTGCCAGCAGCTTAAGGGACGGTTACAATCAGCCCCAGCATTTT. Its protein product is CASSLRDGYNQPQHF. The chain has TRBV7-6 and TRBJ1-5; D is perhaps TRBD1 (5 bases). The germline V and J ends were trimmed by 2 bases and 3 bases, with 11 bases remaining between them. Germline V CDR1 and CDR2: SGHVS, FNYEAQ. This CDR3 region has 15 residues. The full variable domain, completed using reference TRBV7-6 and TRBJ1-5, is GAGVSQSPRYKVTKRGQDVALRCDPISGHVSLYWYRQALGQGPEFLTYFNYEAQQDKSGLPNDRFSAERPEGSISTLTIQRTEQRDSAMYRCASSLRDGYNQPQHFGDGTRLSIL.

This clonotype was found a few times. V gene TRBV4-1 combines with J gene TRBJ1-5; D perhaps matches TRBD1 (6 bases). The CDR3 is made up of 15 amino acids. The V gene lost 4 bases and the J gene lost 3 bases, with 13 bases spanning the gap. Germline lookup yields CDR1 MGHRA and CDR2 YSYEKL. The CDR3 sequence is CASSPIQGNNQPQHF. CDR3 nucleotide sequence: TGCGCCAGCAGCCCAATACAGGGAAACAATCAGCCCCAGCATTTT.